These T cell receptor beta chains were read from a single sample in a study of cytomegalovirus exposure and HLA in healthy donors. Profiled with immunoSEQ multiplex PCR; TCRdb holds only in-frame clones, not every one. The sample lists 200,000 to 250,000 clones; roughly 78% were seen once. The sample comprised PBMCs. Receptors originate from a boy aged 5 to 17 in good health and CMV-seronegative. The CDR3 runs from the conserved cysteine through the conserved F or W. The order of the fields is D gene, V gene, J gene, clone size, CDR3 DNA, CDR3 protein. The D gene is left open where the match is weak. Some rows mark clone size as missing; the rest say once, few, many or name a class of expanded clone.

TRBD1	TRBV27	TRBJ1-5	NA	TGTGCCAGCAGCCAAATAAATATCGGGACAGCTCTGGATCAGCCCCAGCATTTT	CASSQINIGTALDQPQHF
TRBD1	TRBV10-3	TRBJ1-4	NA	TGTGCCATCAGGATTCCCGACAGGGTGGGTGAAAAACTGTTTTTT	CAIRIPDRVGEKLFF
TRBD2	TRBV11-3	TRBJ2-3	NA	TGTGCCAGCAGCCCCCGTACTAGCGGGGGTCACACAGATACGCAGTATTTT	CASSPRTSGGHTDTQYF
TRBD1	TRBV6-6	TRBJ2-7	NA	TGTGCCAGCAGGCTCAGGGGGACCACCTACGAGCAGTACTTC	CASRLRGTTYEQYF
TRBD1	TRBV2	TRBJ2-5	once	TGTGCCAGCAACCGACTCCGGGACAGGGGGCAAGAGACCCAGTACTTC	CASNRLRDRGQETQYF
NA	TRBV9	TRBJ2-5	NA	TGTGCCAGCAGCGTAGAGGGGGACAACTATTCGGCCCAGTACTTC	CASSVEGDNYSAQYF
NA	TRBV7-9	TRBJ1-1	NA	TGTGCCAGCAGCGTAAACACAAACGAAGCTTTCTTT	CASSVNTNEAFF
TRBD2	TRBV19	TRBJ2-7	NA	TGTGCCAGTAGTATTGGGGGACTAGGTTTCACCTACGAGCAGTACTTC	CASSIGGLGFTYEQYF
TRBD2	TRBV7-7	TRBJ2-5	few	TGTGCTAGCAGCCTAGCGGGGGGGCAAGAGACCCAGTACTTC	CASSLAGGQETQYF
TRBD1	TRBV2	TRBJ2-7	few	TGTGCCAGCAGGTCGGACAGGGTAGACGAGCAGTACTTC	CASRSDRVDEQYF
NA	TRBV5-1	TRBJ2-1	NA	TGCGCCAGCAGTTCCATAAGCCCTCCCAATGAGCAGTTCTTC	CASSSISPPNEQFF
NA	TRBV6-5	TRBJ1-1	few	TGTGCCAGCAGGATAAACGGGAACACTGAAGCTTTCTTT	CASRINGNTEAFF
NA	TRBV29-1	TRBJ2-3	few	TGCAGCGTTTACAGGGATAGCACAGATACGCAGTATTTT	CSVYRDSTDTQYF
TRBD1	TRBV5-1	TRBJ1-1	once	TGCGCCAGCAGCGCTGGAAGGGGGCATGTGCGGGACACTGAAGCTTTCTTT	CASSAGRGHVRDTEAFF
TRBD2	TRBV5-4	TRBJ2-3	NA	TGTGCCAGCAGCTCCCGTACTAGCGGGAAAGGGGCAGATACGCAGTATTTT	CASSSRTSGKGADTQYF
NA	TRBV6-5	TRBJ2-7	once	TGTGCCAGCAGTTACTCGGGTGGGAGCTACGAGCAGTACTTC	CASSYSGGSYEQYF
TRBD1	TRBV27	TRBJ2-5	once	TGTGCCAGCAGTCCAAGGGACAGCATCCTACGAGAGACCCAGTACTTC	CASSPRDSILRETQYF
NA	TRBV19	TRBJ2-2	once	TGTGCCAGTAGTTCCGAGGGGGTGTCGGTCGGGGAGCTGTTTTTT	CASSSEGVSVGELFF
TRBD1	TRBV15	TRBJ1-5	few	TGTGCCACCAGCAGAGAGGGCCTGACAGGGGCATCTCCTGGCAATCAGCCCCAGCATTTT	CATSREGLTGASPGNQPQHF
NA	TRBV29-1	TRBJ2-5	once	TGCAGCCATACAGGCGTGGGGACCCAGTACTTC	CSHTGVGTQYF
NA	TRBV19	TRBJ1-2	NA	TGTGCCAGTAGTCCCCGAGTGCAGGGAATTCATGGCTACACCTTC	CASSPRVQGIHGYTF
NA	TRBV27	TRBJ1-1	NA	TGTGCCAGCAGTTTAATACAGGGTGGGTTGGGCACTGAAGCTTTCTTT	CASSLIQGGLGTEAFF
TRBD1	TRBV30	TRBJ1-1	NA	TGTGCCTCAACAGGGGGCGAGAAAGAAGCTTTCTTT	CASTGGEKEAFF
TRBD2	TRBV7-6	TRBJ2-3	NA	TGTGCCAGCAGCGCCCGGGGAGGGGTGGATACGCAGTATTTT	CASSARGGVDTQYF
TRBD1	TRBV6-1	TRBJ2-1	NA	TGTGCCAGTGACGGACAGGGGCCCTACAATGAGCAGTTCTTC	CASDGQGPYNEQFF
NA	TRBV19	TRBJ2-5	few	TGTGCCAGTAGTGGGGGGACAGCCCAAGAGACCCAGTACTTC	CASSGGTAQETQYF
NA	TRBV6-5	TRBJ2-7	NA	TGTGCCAGCAGTTACTCTAACAGGGCCTACGAGCAGTACTTC	CASSYSNRAYEQYF
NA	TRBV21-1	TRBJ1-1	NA	TGTGCCAGCAGCAAAGCCCCCAGGGAGACTAGCTTTGAAGCTTTCTTT	CASSKAPRETSFEAFF
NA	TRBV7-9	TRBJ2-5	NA	TGTGCCAGCAAATCGGGAAACGGTCCGGAGACCCAGTACTTC	CASKSGNGPETQYF
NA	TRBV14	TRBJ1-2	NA	TGTGCCAGCAGTCCCTATACCGGGGTGGGCTACACCTTC	CASSPYTGVGYTF
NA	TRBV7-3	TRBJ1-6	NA	TGTGCCAGCAGCTTATATACGGGGTGGGATTCACCCCTCCACTTT	CASSLYTGWDSPLHF
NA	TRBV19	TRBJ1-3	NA	TGTGCCAGTGACTCAGGGCTCGGAAACACCATATATTTT	CASDSGLGNTIYF
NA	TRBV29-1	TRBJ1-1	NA	TGCAGCGTTGGGGGGAGGTACACTGAAGCTTTCTTT	CSVGGRYTEAFF
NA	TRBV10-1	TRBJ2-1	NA	TGCGCCAGCAGTGAGGCGGATTACAATGAGCAGTTCTTC	CASSEADYNEQFF
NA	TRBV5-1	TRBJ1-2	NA	TGCGCCAGCAGCGGGGGGTTTCTCGACTATGGCTACACCTTC	CASSGGFLDYGYTF